This TCR beta chain was documented in a study of blood T cell repertoires in COVID-19. Under the authors' procedure: Using reference gene primer amplification, nucleated cell counts were estimated. Using immunoSEQ multiplex PCR, the repertoire was profiled, and TCRdb retains in-frame clones only, with some absent. Clone size and the V and J calls come from that table; the DNA yielded D and trimming. The sample shows around 330,000 clones, approximately 89% of them seen only once. This CDR3 spans 13 amino acids. V shed 3 bases and J shed 8 bases, with 13 bases lying between them. While infection was still active, Seattle patients were enrolled and then followed longitudinally.

The origin of this receptor is a woman aged 30 to 39 with COVID-19, enrolled during active disease. The chain employs TRBV12-3 or TRBV12-4 and TRBJ1-2; D unresolved. Sequenced: peripheral blood. CDR3 coding DNA: TGTGCCAGCAGTTTGCGAATTTACGAAGGCTACACCTTC. It translates to CASSLRIYEGYTF.